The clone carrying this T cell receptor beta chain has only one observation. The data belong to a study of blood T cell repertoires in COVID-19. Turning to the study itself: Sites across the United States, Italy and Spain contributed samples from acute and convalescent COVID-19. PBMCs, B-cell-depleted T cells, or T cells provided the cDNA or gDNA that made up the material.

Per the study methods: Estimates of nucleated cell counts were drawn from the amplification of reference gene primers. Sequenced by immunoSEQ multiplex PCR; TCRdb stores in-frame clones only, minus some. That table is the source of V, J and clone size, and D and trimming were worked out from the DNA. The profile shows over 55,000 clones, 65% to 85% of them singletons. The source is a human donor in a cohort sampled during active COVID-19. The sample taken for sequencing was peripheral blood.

CDR3 nucleotides: TGTGCCAGCAGTGAGAGTGGAAACACCATATATTTT. This encodes CASSESGNTIYF. The chain couples TRBV6-1 to TRBJ1-3; the D is unclear. CDR1 is MNHNS, CDR2 SASEGT, per germline. V lost 3 bases and J lost 3, with 3 bases in between. The CDR3 is 12 amino acids.